One sample yielded the 29 T cell receptor beta chains listed below, sequenced in a study of T cell changes during pregnancy in multiple sclerosis. Some clones are missing from TCRdb's copy, which holds only in-frame ones; the method was immunoSEQ multiplex PCR. Of around 41,000 clones listed, approximately 90% were seen once; the top ten hold around 1.5%. Sequenced sample: PBMCs (not recorded whether the cells were cultured). These receptors originate from a female donor with multiple sclerosis, enrolled in a pregnancy study.

The gene calls are TRBV18 and TRBJ2-7, with D possibly being TRBD2 (5 bases). This CDR3 is built from 14 residues. Germline V CDR1 and CDR2: KGHSH, LQKENI. Between the trimmed V and J ends, which lost 3 bases and 7 bases, there was a span of 16 bases. DNA of the CDR3: TGTGCCAGCTCACCGCACCCAGACCCGGGGGAGCAGTACTTC. Encoded protein: CASSPHPDPGEQYF.

The sample holds one count of this clone. This chain links TRBV7-2 with TRBJ1-5; D is ambiguous. Germline CDR1 is SGHTA and CDR2 is FQGNSA. Trimming took off 2 bases at V and 1 base at J, with 6 bases between the two ends. The CDR3 is 14 residues long. Written as DNA, the CDR3 is TGTGCCAGCAGCTTACAGTCCAGCAATCAGCCCCAGCATTTT. Its protein is CASSLQSSNQPQHF.

Here the CDR3 reads CASSPGGGASGTQYF. As DNA, the CDR3 is TGTGCCAGTAGTCCCGGGGGAGGAGCTAGCGGGACGCAGTATTTT. The gene calls are TRBV19 and TRBJ2-3; 8 bases are a match to TRBD2. J was trimmed by 9 bases and V by 5 bases; bases with no gene match: 13. Germline-derived CDR1 and CDR2 are LNHDA and SQIVND (reference sequence). CDR3 size: 15 residues.

The chain couples TRBV15 to TRBJ2-1, with D unclear. CDR3 length: 12 amino acids. From germline, CDR1 is LNHNV and CDR2 YYDKDF (reference sequence). Trimming took 4 bases from V and 4 from J, leaving 5 bases between them. CDR3 nucleotide sequence: TGTGCCACCAGCATAAATTACAATGAGCAGTTCTTC. This codes for CATSINYNEQFF.

The chain links TRBV13 to TRBJ2-2, with a tentative D call TRBD2 (7 bases). Trimming took 5 bases from V and 6 from J, leaving 13 bases between them. The CDR3 contains 14 residues. The germline V gene encodes CDR1 PRHDT and CDR2 FYEKMQ (reference sequence). This CDR3 reads CASSAGAAPGELFF. For the CDR3, the DNA is TGTGCCAGCAGCGCGGGGGCCGCTCCCGGGGAGCTGTTTTTT.

This chain links TRBV10-3 with TRBJ2-3; TRBD2 matches at 9 bases. CDR3 length: 19 amino acids. V was pared by 4 bases and J by 0 bases, with 14 bases of the junction left unmatched. Germline CDR1 reads ENHRY; CDR2 reads SYGVKD. CDR3 nucleotide sequence: TGTGCCATCAGTGGAGGGGCCGCGGGAGGGCCAAGTAGCACAGATACGCAGTATTTT. Translating it yields CAISGGAAGGPSSTDTQYF.

The V and J genes are TRBV5-1 and TRBJ2-2, with TRBD2 matching 8 bases. V trimming: 4 bases; J trimming: 5 bases; junction bases outside the gene matches: 10. The CDR3 spans 16 residues. Germline V gene lookup returns CDR1 SGHRS and CDR2 YFSETQ. The CDR3 nucleotides are TGCGCCAGCAGCCTCAACCCGGGACTAGAAACCGGGGAGCTGTTTTTT. Protein sequence: CASSLNPGLETGELFF. The whole variable domain, remainder taken from reference TRBV5-1 and TRBJ2-2, is KAGVTQTPRYLIKTRGQQVTLSCSPISGHRSVSWYQQTPGQGLQFLFEYFSETQRNKGNFPGRFSGRQFSNSRSEMNVSTLELGDSALYLCASSLNPGLETGELFFGEGSRLTVL.

This chain links TRBV19 with TRBJ1-1; D ambiguous. There are 16 residues in the CDR3. Germline CDR1 and CDR2: LNHDA and SQIVND (reference sequence). V lost 9 bases to trimming and J lost 4 bases, with 24 bases between them. In DNA, the CDR3 is TGTGCCAGCCTAACCACCCCCCCCGGGCGGTTCACTGAAGCTTTCTTT. Protein product: CASLTTPPGRFTEAFF.

This clone was seen only a few times. The V gene is TRBV25-1, the J gene TRBJ2-2, with D possibly TRBD2 on 6 matching bases. Germline V lookup: CDR1 MGHDK, CDR2 SYGVNS. The CDR3 is 14 amino acids. The V gene lost 8 bases and the J gene lost 4 bases, with 14 bases spanning the gap. The CDR3, as DNA: TGTGCCAGCGGAGGCGGAGGGTTCACCGGGGAGCTGTTTTTT. This sequence encodes CASGGGGFTGELFF.

The genes are TRBV30 and TRBJ1-2; D gene uncertain. Trimming took 4 bases from V and 1 from J, leaving 13 bases between them. This CDR3 is 14 amino acids long. From germline, CDR1 is GTSNPN and CDR2 SVGIG (reference sequence). This CDR3 is CAWTEAGNNYGYTF. The CDR3 DNA reads as TGTGCCTGGACAGAAGCGGGGAATAACTATGGCTACACCTTC.

The chain links TRBV30 to TRBJ2-1; no clear D gene. There are 10 residues in the CDR3. Trimming pared 1 base from V and 5 bases from J, leaving 0 bases between. Per the germline V gene, CDR1 is GTSNPN and CDR2 is SVGIG (reference sequence). CDR3 protein: CAWSDNEQFF. The CDR3 region has the DNA TGTGCCTGGAGTGACAATGAGCAGTTCTTC.

This clone was seen a single time. The chain joins TRBV6-6 to TRBJ2-3; D unclear. The CDR3 is made up of 13 amino acids. V was trimmed by 6 bases and J by 8 bases, leaving 15 bases between them. Germline CDR1 reads MNHNY; CDR2 reads SVGAGI (reference sequence). CDR3 region: CASSTGRLATQYF. The DNA for the CDR3 is TGTGCCAGCAGCACGGGTCGGCTCGCTACGCAGTATTTT.

This chain links TRBV7-6 with TRBJ2-1; no clear D gene. The CDR3 consists of 14 residues. V shed 5 bases and J shed 8 bases, with 16 bases lying between them. The V gene's germline CDR1 is SGHVS and CDR2 FNYEAQ. CDR3 sequence reads: CASSPEDSTHEQFF. The CDR3 DNA is TGTGCCAGCAGCCCTGAGGATAGTACCCATGAGCAGTTCTTC. Together with reference TRBV7-6 and TRBJ2-1, the CDR3 gives the full variable domain: GAGVSQSPRYKVTKRGQDVALRCDPISGHVSLYWYRQALGQGPEFLTYFNYEAQQDKSGLPNDRFSAERPEGSISTLTIQRTEQRDSAMYRCASSPEDSTHEQFFGPGTRLTVL.

This clone was counted a few times. The chain links TRBV12-5 to TRBJ1-5; D possibly corresponds to TRBD1 (5 bases). Germline lookup yields CDR1 LGHNT and CDR2 FRNRAP. This CDR3 comprises 15 residues. Trimming took 9 bases from V and 0 from J, leaving 15 bases between them. The CDR3 spells CASGEGKYSNQPQHF. DNA for the CDR3: TGTGCTAGCGGGGAGGGGAAGTATAGCAATCAGCCCCAGCATTTT.

The chain uses TRBV7-9 and TRBJ2-5, with 11 bases that match TRBD2. This CDR3 spans 18 amino acids. Germline assignment: CDR1 SEHNR and CDR2 FQNEAQ (reference sequence). The J segment lost 1 base and the V segment lost 0 bases, leaving 7 bases of the junction unmatched. The CDR3 DNA sequence: TGTGCCAGCAGCTTAGCGCTAGCGGGAGGAGGGCCCCAAGAGACCCAGTACTTC. Amino acids: CASSLALAGGGPQETQYF. Using reference TRBV7-9 and TRBJ2-5 for the parts outside the CDR3, the full variable domain is DTGVSQNPRHKITKRGQNVTFRCDPISEHNRLYWYRQTLGQGPEFLTYFQNEAQLEKSRLLSDRFSAERPKGSFSTLEIQRTEQGDSAMYLCASSLALAGGGPQETQYFGPGTRLLVL.

The chain employs TRBV6-4 and TRBJ2-1; maybe TRBD2 (6 bases). CDR3 length equals 16 residues. Between the trimmed V and J ends, which lost 0 bases and 3 bases, there was a span of 12 bases. Germline-derived CDR1 and CDR2 are MRHNA and SNTAGT. DNA for the CDR3: TGTGCCAGCAGTGACTCGCCGGGAGCTGGCTACAATGAGCAGTTCTTC. It translates to CASSDSPGAGYNEQFF.

This rearrangement joins TRBV5-4 to TRBJ2-3; TRBD2 matches at 7 bases. This CDR3 is 17 amino acids long. V was clipped by 0 bases and J by 4 bases; unmatched bases: 11. Looked up from germline, CDR1 is SGHNT and CDR2 is YYREEE (reference sequence). The CDR3 reads CASSLDMAGVGPDTQYF. The CDR3 coding sequence is TGTGCCAGCAGCTTGGATATGGCGGGAGTGGGTCCAGATACGCAGTATTTT.

The chain links TRBV28 to TRBJ2-7, with unresolved D. V lost 2 bases, J lost 1 base, and 12 bases lay in between. The CDR3 is made up of 15 amino acids. Germline V lookup: CDR1 MDHEN, CDR2 SYDVKM. Written as DNA, the CDR3 is TGTGCCAGCAGTTTACTGGGCACCCCATCCTACGAGCAGTACTTC. The encoded protein is CASSLLGTPSYEQYF.

The chain has TRBV27 and TRBJ1-5; D is undetermined. The V gene's germline CDR1 is MNHEY and CDR2 SMNVEV (reference sequence). Trimming stripped 6 bases from V and 0 bases from J, with 15 bases between. The CDR3 has 16 residues. CDR3 bases: TGTGCCAGCAGATCGTTGAGAGGGAATAGCAATCAGCCCCAGCATTTT. It is translated as CASRSLRGNSNQPQHF.

The chain joins TRBV18 to TRBJ2-1; no clear D. This CDR3 contains 13 residues. The V gene's germline CDR1 is KGHSH and CDR2 LQKENI. V was trimmed by 2 bases and J by 10 bases, leaving 12 bases between them. CDR3 amino acids: CASSPEVSPEQFF. CDR3 bases: TGTGCCAGCTCACCAGAGGTTTCGCCAGAGCAGTTCTTC.

The V call is TRBV19, the J call TRBJ2-1, with 9 bases that match TRBD2. The CDR3 extends over 16 amino acids. Trimming took 3 bases from V and 6 from J; bases not matched to a gene: 9. Germline V gene lookup returns CDR1 LNHDA and CDR2 SQIVND (reference sequence). The CDR3 DNA follows: TGTGCCAGTAGTATCACAGGCGGGAGGGCCGTCAATGAGCAGTTCTTC. It encodes CASSITGGRAVNEQFF.

This chain uses TRBV12-5 with TRBJ2-7, with D tentatively TRBD2 (6 bases). This CDR3 spans 13 amino acids. V lost 3 bases to trimming and J lost 6 bases, with 12 bases between them. Germline V gene lookup returns CDR1 LGHNT and CDR2 FRNRAP. The CDR3 nucleotides read TGTGCTAGTGGTTTAGGTAGCGGCGGCGAGCAGTACTTC. As protein: CASGLGSGGEQYF. Full variable domain (rest looked up from reference TRBV12-5 and TRBJ2-7): DARVTQTPRHKVTEMGQEVTMRCQPILGHNTVFWYRQTMMQGLELLAYFRNRAPLDDSGMPKDRFSAEMPDATLATLKIQPSEPRDSAVYFCASGLGSGGEQYFGPGTRLTVT.

The rearrangement links TRBV5-1 to TRBJ1-1; 8 nucleotides line up with TRBD1. After removal of 4 bases from V and 1 base from J, the junction contained 3 bases not matched to a gene. Germline CDR1 and CDR2: SGHRS and YFSETQ. The CDR3 has 14 residues. The CDR3 reads CASSLTGANTEAFF. In nucleotides, the CDR3 is TGCGCCAGCAGCCTGACAGGGGCGAACACTGAAGCTTTCTTT.

CDR3 region: CSVSGGGTGELFF. The DNA for the CDR3 is TGCAGCGTTAGCGGGGGGGGGACCGGGGAGCTGTTTTTT. The chain employs TRBV29-1 and TRBJ2-2, with 10 bases that match TRBD2. Unmatched junction bases numbered 2, after V lost 5 bases and J lost 5 bases. From germline, CDR1 is SQVTM and CDR2 ANQGSEA. The CDR3 length is 13 residues.

V usage is TRBV6-1 and J usage is TRBJ1-5; D call uncertain. Germline assignment: CDR1 MNHNS and CDR2 SASEGT. The CDR3 has 12 amino acids. V gave up 3 bases and J gave up 11 bases, with 11 bases separating them. CDR3 DNA sequence: TGTGCCAGCAGTGACATAGGAAAAGCCCAGCATTTT. It translates to CASSDIGKAQHF.

The V and J genes are TRBV29-1 and TRBJ1-2; D may be TRBD1 (6 bases). From germline, CDR1 is SQVTM and CDR2 ANQGSEA. The CDR3 has 13 residues. Trimming cost V 3 bases and J 8 bases, with 16 bases left between them. CDR3 DNA sequence: TGCAGCGTTGAGCTAGGGGGGTTATTAGGCTACACCTTC. It translates to CSVELGGLLGYTF.

There are a few counts of this clone. The chain couples TRBV9 to TRBJ2-3; possibly TRBD1 or TRBD2 for D (6 bases each). The CDR3 covers 16 residues. The V and J ends lost 0 bases and 1 base respectively, with 12 bases between them. Germline V lookup: CDR1 SGDLS, CDR2 YYNGEE. CDR3 loop: CASSVGRGAGTDTQYF. CDR3 bases: TGTGCCAGCAGCGTAGGAAGGGGGGCGGGCACAGATACGCAGTATTTT.

This chain joins TRBV29-1 and TRBJ2-5; D is possibly TRBD1 (6 bases). Germline V gene sequence: CDR1 SQVTM, CDR2 ANQGSEA. Trimming cost V 6 bases and J 4 bases, with 18 bases left between them. This CDR3 is built from 14 residues. The CDR3 DNA sequence: TGCAGCGTCGTTCAGACAGGTTTAGGAGAGACCCAGTACTTC. This codes for CSVVQTGLGETQYF.

The chain is built from TRBV25-1 and TRBJ2-3; 7 bases are a match to TRBD2. The germline V gene has CDR1 MGHDK and CDR2 SYGVNS. V was clipped by 3 bases and J by 1 base; unmatched bases: 7. The CDR3 is 16 residues long. The CDR3 here is CASSDHLAVGTDTQYF. DNA for the CDR3: TGTGCCAGCAGTGATCACCTAGCGGTGGGCACAGATACGCAGTATTTT. The full variable domain, with the rest looked up from reference TRBV25-1 and TRBJ2-3, is EADIYQTPRYLVIGTGKKITLECSQTMGHDKMYWYQQDPGMELHLIHYSYGVNSTEKGDLSSESTVSRIRTEHFPLTLESARPSHTSQYLCASSDHLAVGTDTQYFGPGTRLTVL.